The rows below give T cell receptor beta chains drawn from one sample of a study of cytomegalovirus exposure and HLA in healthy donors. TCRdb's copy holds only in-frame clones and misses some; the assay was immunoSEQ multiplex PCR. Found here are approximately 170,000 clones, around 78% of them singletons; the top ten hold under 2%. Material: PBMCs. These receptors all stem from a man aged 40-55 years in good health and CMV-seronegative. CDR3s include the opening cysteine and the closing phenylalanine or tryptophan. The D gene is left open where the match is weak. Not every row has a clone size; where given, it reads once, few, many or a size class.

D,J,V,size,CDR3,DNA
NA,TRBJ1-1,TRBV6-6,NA,CASIPETANTEAFF,TGTGCCAGCATCCCGGAGACAGCGAACACTGAAGCTTTCTTT
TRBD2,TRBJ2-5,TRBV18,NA,CASSPDGSGRLAGEETQYF,TGTGCCAGCTCACCAGATGGATCCGGCCGATTGGCGGGAGAGGAGACCCAGTACTTC
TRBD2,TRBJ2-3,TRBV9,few,CASTAGGRGSTDTQYF,TGTGCCAGCACGGCGGGAGGGAGAGGTAGCACAGATACGCAGTATTTT
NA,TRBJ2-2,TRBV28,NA,CASSPRRSFTGELFF,TGTGCCAGCAGCCCCCGCCGGAGCTTCACCGGGGAGCTGTTTTTT
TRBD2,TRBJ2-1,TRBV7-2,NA,CASSLMAAGGVYEQFF,TGTGCCAGCAGCTTAATGGCAGCGGGAGGGGTCTATGAGCAGTTCTTC
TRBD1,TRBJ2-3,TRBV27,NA,CASCRTGDEPDTQYF,TGTGCCAGCTGCCGGACAGGGGATGAGCCAGATACGCAGTATTTT
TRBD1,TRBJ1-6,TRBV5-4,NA,CASSIGQGNNSPLHF,TGTGCCAGCAGCATCGGACAGGGGAATAATTCACCCCTCCACTTT
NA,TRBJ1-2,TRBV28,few,CASSSRGAYTF,TGTGCCAGCAGCAGCCGGGGGGCCTACACCTTC
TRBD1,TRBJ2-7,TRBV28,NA,CASSRQGAHPLPYEQYF,TGTGCCAGCAGCCGACAGGGGGCCCACCCTCTCCCCTACGAGCAGTACTTC
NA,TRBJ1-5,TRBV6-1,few,CASSETGSNQPQHF,TGTGCCAGCAGTGAAACAGGCAGCAATCAGCCCCAGCATTTT
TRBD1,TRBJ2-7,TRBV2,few,CASSGQGSNYEQYF,TGTGCCAGCAGTGGACAGGGGTCTAACTACGAGCAGTACTTC
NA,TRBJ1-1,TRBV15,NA,CATSRDLFRGTEAFF,TGTGCCACCAGCAGAGATCTGTTCAGGGGCACTGAAGCTTTCTTT
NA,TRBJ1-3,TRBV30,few,CAWSISGTPGNTIYF,TGTGCCTGGAGTATTTCAGGGACACCTGGAAACACCATATATTTT
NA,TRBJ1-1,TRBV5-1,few,CASSLAGGAGTEAFF,TGCGCCAGCAGCTTGGCGGGGGGCGCTGGCACTGAAGCTTTCTTT
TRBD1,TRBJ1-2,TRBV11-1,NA,CASSLAGQGHTF,TGTGCCAGCAGCTTAGCCGGACAGGGACACACCTTC
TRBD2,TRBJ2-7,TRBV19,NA,CASSTLAGYEQYF,TGTGCCAGTAGTACACTAGCGGGATACGAGCAGTACTTC
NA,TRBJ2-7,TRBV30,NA,CAWSGDSANSYEQYF,TGTGCCTGGAGTGGAGATAGCGCGAACTCCTACGAGCAGTACTTC